This T cell receptor (beta chain) stems from a study of blood T cell repertoires in COVID-19. Across the study: Spain, Italy and the United States supplied samples that represented acute and convalescent COVID-19. In each case, the material was cDNA or gDNA derived from T cells, B-cell-depleted T cells, or PBMCs.

The study drew participants aged about 18 to 95 years from 20 to 30 US areas. Profiling relied on immunoSEQ multiplex PCR, and the TCRdb table lists in-frame clones only, not all of them. This sample yields around 200,000 clones, of which 86% are seen a single time; 4.5% to 6.5% belongs to the top ten. V lost 7 bases to trimming and J lost 5 bases; unmatched junction nucleotides: 5. The V gene's germline CDR1 is LNHDA and CDR2 SQIVND (reference sequence). The CDR3 has 13 amino acids. The chain links TRBV19 to TRBJ1-1; 9 positions agree with TRBD1. The sequence came from a man aged 40-55 years with acute COVID-19. Material: PBMCs or T cells enriched from blood (not recorded which). The CDR3, as DNA: TGTGCCAGTAAACAGGGGGCGGCAACTGAAGCTTTCTTT. This encodes CASKQGAATEAFF. The full variable domain, completed using reference TRBV19 and TRBJ1-1, is DGGITQSPKYLFRKEGQNVTLSCEQNLNHDAMYWYRQDPGQGLRLIYYSQIVNDFQKGDIAEGYSVSREKKESFPLTVTSAQKNPTAFYLCASKQGAATEAFFGQGTRLTVV.